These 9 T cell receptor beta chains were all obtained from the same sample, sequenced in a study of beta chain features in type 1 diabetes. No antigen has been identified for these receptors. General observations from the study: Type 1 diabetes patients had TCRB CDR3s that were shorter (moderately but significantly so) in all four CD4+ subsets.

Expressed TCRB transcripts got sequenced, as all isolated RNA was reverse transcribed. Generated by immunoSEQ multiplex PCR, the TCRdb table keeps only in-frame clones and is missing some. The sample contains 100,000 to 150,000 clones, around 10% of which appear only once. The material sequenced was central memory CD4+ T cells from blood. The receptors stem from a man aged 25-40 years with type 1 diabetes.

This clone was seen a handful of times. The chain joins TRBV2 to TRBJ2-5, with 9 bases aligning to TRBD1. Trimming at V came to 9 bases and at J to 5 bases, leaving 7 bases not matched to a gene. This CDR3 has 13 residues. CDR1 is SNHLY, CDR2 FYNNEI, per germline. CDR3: CASHRDRAETQYF. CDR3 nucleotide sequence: TGTGCCAGTCACCGGGACAGGGCCGAGACCCAGTACTTC.

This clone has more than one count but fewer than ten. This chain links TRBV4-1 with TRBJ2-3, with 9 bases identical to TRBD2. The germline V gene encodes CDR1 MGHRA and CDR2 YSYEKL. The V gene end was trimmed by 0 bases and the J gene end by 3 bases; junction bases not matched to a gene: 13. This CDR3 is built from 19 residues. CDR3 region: CASSQDFSGGGARTDTQYF. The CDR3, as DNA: TGCGCCAGCAGCCAAGATTTTTCCGGCGGGGGGGCCAGGACAGATACGCAGTATTTT.

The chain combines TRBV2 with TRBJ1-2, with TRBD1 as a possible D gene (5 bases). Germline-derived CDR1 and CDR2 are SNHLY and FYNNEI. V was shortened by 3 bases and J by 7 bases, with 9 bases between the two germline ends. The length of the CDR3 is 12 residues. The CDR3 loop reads CASSEGEAGYTF. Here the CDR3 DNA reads TGTGCCAGCAGTGAGGGGGAGGCTGGCTACACCTTC.

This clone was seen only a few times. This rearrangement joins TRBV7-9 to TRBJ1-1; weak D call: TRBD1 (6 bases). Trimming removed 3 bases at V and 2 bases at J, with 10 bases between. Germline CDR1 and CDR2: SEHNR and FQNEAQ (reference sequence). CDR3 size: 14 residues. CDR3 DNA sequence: TGTGCCAGCAGCTTTTGGACAGTTAACACTGAAGCTTTCTTT. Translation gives CASSFWTVNTEAFF.

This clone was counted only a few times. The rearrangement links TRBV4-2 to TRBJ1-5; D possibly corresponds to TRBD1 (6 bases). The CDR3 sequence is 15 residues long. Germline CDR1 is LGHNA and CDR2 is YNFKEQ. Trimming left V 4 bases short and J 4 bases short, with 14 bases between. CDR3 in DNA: TGTGCCAGCAGCCTCGAGCTCAGGGGTAATCAGCCCCAGCATTTT. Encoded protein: CASSLELRGNQPQHF.

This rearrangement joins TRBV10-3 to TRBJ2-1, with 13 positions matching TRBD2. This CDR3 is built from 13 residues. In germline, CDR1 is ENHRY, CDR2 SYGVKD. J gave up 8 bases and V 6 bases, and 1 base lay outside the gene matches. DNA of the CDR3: TGTGCCATCAGAGGACTAGCGGGGGATGAGCAGTTCTTC. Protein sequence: CAIRGLAGDEQFF.

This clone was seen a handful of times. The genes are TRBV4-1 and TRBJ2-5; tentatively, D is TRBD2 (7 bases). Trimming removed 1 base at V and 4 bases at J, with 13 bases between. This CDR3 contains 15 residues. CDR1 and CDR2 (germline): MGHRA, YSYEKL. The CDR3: CASSQASGGGETQYF. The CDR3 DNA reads TGCGCCAGCAGCCAAGCCTCGGGGGGCGGAGAGACCCAGTACTTC.

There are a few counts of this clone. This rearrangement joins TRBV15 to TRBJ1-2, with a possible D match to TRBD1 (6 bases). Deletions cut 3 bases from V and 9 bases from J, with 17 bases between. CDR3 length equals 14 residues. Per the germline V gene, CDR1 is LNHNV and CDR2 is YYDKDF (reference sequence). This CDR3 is CATSSKPSGARYTF. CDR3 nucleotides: TGTGCCACCAGCAGCAAACCTTCAGGGGCCCGCTACACCTTC. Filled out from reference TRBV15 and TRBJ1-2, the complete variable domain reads DAMVIQNPRYQVTQFGKPVTLSCSQTLNHNVMYWYQQKSSQAPKLLFHYYDKDFNNEADTPDNFQSRRPNTSFCFLDIRSPGLGDTAMYLCATSSKPSGARYTFGSGTRLTVV.

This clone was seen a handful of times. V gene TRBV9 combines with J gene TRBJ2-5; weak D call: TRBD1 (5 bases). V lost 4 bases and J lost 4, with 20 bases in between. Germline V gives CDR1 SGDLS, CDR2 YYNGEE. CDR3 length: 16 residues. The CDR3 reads CASSQTGHQSRETQYF. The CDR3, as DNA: TGTGCCAGCAGCCAAACCGGACACCAGTCCAGAGAGACCCAGTACTTC.